These 30 T cell receptor beta chains originate from one sample sequenced in a study of CD8 T cells in Susac syndrome. Random hexamers served to reverse transcribe roughly 0.45 to 1 ug RNA. TCRdb reanalysed the immunoSEQ multiplex PCR reads using MiXCR and keeps one entry per CDR3 protein. Of roughly 200,000 distinct CDR3 sequences listed, roughly 94% are singletons. Sequenced: CD4+ T cells from PBMCs. The receptors here all came from a human donor in good health.

The chain has TRBV27 and TRBJ1-4; 10 nucleotides agree with TRBD1. The CDR3 length is 14 residues. J lost 8 bases, V lost 5 bases, and 5 bases had no gene match. Germline V gene data show CDR1 as MNHEY and CDR2 as SMNVEV (reference sequence). The CDR3 nucleotides are TGTGCCAGCAGTCTACCGGGACAGGGGGAAAAACTGTTTTTT. Translated: CASSLPGQGEKLFF.

The chain has TRBV10-3 and TRBJ2-7; D unclear. This CDR3 region has 12 residues. The germline V gene has CDR1 ENHRY and CDR2 SYGVKD. Trimming shortened V by 3 bases and J by 4 bases, and 7 bases separated the two germline ends. DNA of the CDR3: TGTGCCATCAGTGACACTGGTTACGAGCAGTACTTC. It specifies CAISDTGYEQYF.

The CDR3 sequence is CATTGGSGTDTQYF. The DNA of the CDR3 is TGTGCCACCACGGGGGGTTCCGGCACAGATACGCAGTATTTT. This chain links TRBV15 with TRBJ2-3, with 7 bases matching TRBD2. The V segment lost 7 bases and the J segment 1 base; nucleotides outside the gene matches: 5. From germline, CDR1 is LNHNV and CDR2 YYDKDF (reference sequence). The CDR3 totals 14 residues.

The V and J genes are TRBV29-1 and TRBJ1-2, with D hard to call. Trimming took 7 bases from V and 4 from J, leaving 7 bases between them. CDR3 length: 10 amino acids. Germline-derived CDR1 and CDR2 are SQVTM and ANQGSEA. CDR3 residues: CSADIYGYTF. CDR3 coding DNA: TGCAGCGCTGACATCTATGGCTACACCTTC.

The chain carries TRBV7-9 and TRBJ2-1; maybe TRBD1 (5 bases). Germline CDR1 SEHNR, CDR2 FQNEAQ (reference sequence). The ends were cut back, 5 bases at V and 8 bases at J, with 16 bases in the middle. This CDR3 spans 14 amino acids. This CDR3 reads CASSITGGYDEQFF. CDR3 nucleotides: TGTGCCAGCAGCATTACAGGTGGTTACGATGAGCAGTTCTTC. The full variable domain, its missing parts supplied by reference TRBV7-9 and TRBJ2-1, is DTGVSQNPRHKITKRGQNVTFRCDPISEHNRLYWYRQTLGQGPEFLTYFQNEAQLEKSRLLSDRFSAERPKGSFSTLEIQRTEQGDSAMYLCASSITGGYDEQFFGPGTRLTVL.

V and J are TRBV30 and TRBJ2-1; D gene uncertain. The CDR3 runs to 12 residues. Trimming took off 3 bases at V and 15 bases at J, with 18 bases between the two ends. Per the germline V gene, CDR1 is GTSNPN and CDR2 is SVGIG (reference sequence). CDR3 coding DNA: TGTGCCTGGAGGACGGCTAGTCCGATTGGGTTCTTC. This gives the protein CAWRTASPIGFF.

V and J are TRBV3-1 and TRBJ2-1; 11 nucleotides agree with TRBD2. CDR3 size: 15 residues. Germline-derived CDR1 and CDR2 are LGHDT and YNNKEL (reference sequence). V lost 1 base to trimming and J lost 10 bases; unmatched junction nucleotides: 6. The CDR3 is CASSQGSGRVREQFF. CDR3 DNA: TGTGCCAGCAGCCAAGGTAGCGGGAGGGTTAGGGAGCAGTTCTTC.

The chain carries TRBV20-1 and TRBJ2-7, with a weak D call TRBD2 (6 bases). V gave up 6 bases and J gave up 3 bases, with 15 bases separating them. Germline loops: CDR1 DFQATT, CDR2 SNEGSKA (reference sequence). This CDR3 is built from 13 residues. DNA for the CDR3: TGCAGTGCCTGGCAACGGGGGATCTACGAGCAGTACTTC. This sequence encodes CSAWQRGIYEQYF.

The gene calls are TRBV5-1 and TRBJ2-5; tentatively, D is TRBD2 (5 bases). The CDR3 contains 14 residues. V lost 4 bases, J lost 4 bases, and 14 bases lay in between. Germline values: CDR1 SGHRS, CDR2 YFSETQ. CDR3 protein: CASSTQLGGETQYF. The CDR3 bases are TGCGCCAGCAGCACCCAACTAGGTGGAGAGACCCAGTACTTC.

This clonotype was counted a single time. The J gene is TRBJ1-2, the V gene TRBV3-1; TRBD1 aligns across 11 bases. V lost 4 bases and J lost 8; bases outside the gene matches: 6. CDR3 length: 14 residues. Germline CDR1 is LGHDT and CDR2 is YNNKEL (reference sequence). The chain's CDR3 is CASSRTGGTRGYTF. The DNA of the CDR3 is TGTGCCAGCAGCCGGACAGGGGGCACGCGAGGCTACACCTTC.

The rearrangement links TRBV20-1 to TRBJ2-1; 7 positions agree with TRBD2. CDR3 length equals 13 residues. Germline V lookup: CDR1 DFQATT, CDR2 SNEGSKA (reference sequence). Trimming removed 7 bases from V and 2 bases from J; junction bases left unmatched: 5. CDR3 nucleotide sequence: TGCAGTGATAAGCGGGAAGCCTACAATGAGCAGTTCTTC. Translated, it gives CSDKREAYNEQFF.

This rearrangement joins TRBV19 to TRBJ1-1; D is possibly TRBD1 (6 bases). Trimming pared 3 bases from V and 0 bases from J, leaving 17 bases between. This CDR3 has 17 amino acids. Looked up from germline, CDR1 is LNHDA and CDR2 is SQIVND (reference sequence). Here the CDR3 DNA reads TGTGCCAGTAGTATCGGCAGCTCGAGGGGGATGAACACTGAAGCTTTCTTT. Its translation: CASSIGSSRGMNTEAFF.

The gene calls are TRBV29-1 and TRBJ1-4; 8 nucleotides agree with TRBD1. The CDR3 contains 13 residues. CDR1 is SQVTM, CDR2 ANQGSEA, per germline. The V and J ends lost 4 bases and 8 bases, in that order; junction bases with no gene match: 6. CDR3 sequence reads: CSVGPGTGEKLFF. DNA for the CDR3: TGCAGCGTTGGCCCAGGGACAGGAGAAAAACTGTTTTTT.

The V call is TRBV20-1, the J call TRBJ2-3; D call uncertain. The CDR3 runs to 12 residues. Germline V gives CDR1 DFQATT, CDR2 SNEGSKA (reference sequence). Trimming took 5 bases from V and 4 from J, leaving 10 bases between them. In nucleotides, the CDR3 is TGCAGTGCTGGGAAATGGGCAGATACGCAGTATTTT. This encodes CSAGKWADTQYF.

This sequence joins TRBV9 and TRBJ2-5; tentatively, D is TRBD2 (5 bases). Germline V gene sequence: CDR1 SGDLS, CDR2 YYNGEE. Trimming took 3 bases from V and 4 from J, leaving 16 bases between them. This CDR3 region has 15 residues. This CDR3 reads CASSASPAARETQYF. The DNA of the CDR3 is TGTGCCAGCAGCGCCAGCCCAGCGGCAAGAGAGACCCAGTACTTC. Supplemented by reference TRBV9 and TRBJ2-5, the full variable domain reads DSGVTQTPKHLITATGQRVTLRCSPRSGDLSVYWYQQSLDQGLQFLIQYYNGEERAKGNILERFSAQQFPDLHSELNLSSLELGDSALYFCASSASPAARETQYFGPGTRLLVL.

The chain employs TRBV7-8 and TRBJ2-7; unclear D gene. This CDR3 is built from 15 residues. Germline-derived CDR1 and CDR2 are SGHVS and FQNEAQ. Trimming shortened V by 5 bases and J by 0 bases, and 14 bases separated the two germline ends. The CDR3 here is CASSPGRPSSYEQYV. The CDR3 coding sequence is TGTGCCAGCAGCCCCGGACGGCCGAGCTCCTACGAGCAGTACGTC.

This chain uses TRBV20-1 with TRBJ2-7; 8 bases are shared with TRBD1. Trimming removed 0 bases from V and 1 base from J; junction bases left unmatched: 5. This CDR3 has 15 amino acids. Germline V CDR1 and CDR2: DFQATT, SNEGSKA (reference sequence). CDR3 protein: CSARDRTGISYEQYV. As DNA, the CDR3 is TGCAGTGCTAGAGATAGGACAGGGATATCCTACGAGCAGTACGTC.

The V call is TRBV5-1, the J call TRBJ1-5; 8 nucleotides match TRBD1. Germline CDR1 SGHRS, CDR2 YFSETQ. The CDR3 has 16 residues. Trimming at V came to 4 bases and at J to 1 base, leaving 7 bases not matched to a gene. CDR3 region: CASSLDRVGSNQPQHF. The CDR3 DNA is TGCGCCAGCAGCCTGGACAGGGTTGGCAGCAATCAGCCCCAGCATTTT.

This sequence joins TRBV2 and TRBJ2-7; 10 nucleotides line up with TRBD2. The CDR3 is made up of 14 amino acids. V was pared by 6 bases and J by 3 bases, with 5 bases of the junction left unmatched. The germline CDR1 and CDR2 sequences are SNHLY and FYNNEI. CDR3 bases: TGTGCCAGCAGAGTTAGCGGGGGGCGCTACGAGCAGTACTTC. This translates into CASRVSGGRYEQYF.

The V and J genes are TRBV24-1 and TRBJ2-3; possible D gene TRBD2, 5 bases. V lost 4 bases to trimming and J lost 4 bases, with 11 bases between them. Germline V gene sequence: CDR1 KGHDR, CDR2 SFDVKD. This CDR3 region has 14 residues. CDR3 protein: CATSDPGLSDTQYF. The CDR3 region has the DNA TGTGCCACCAGTGACCCGGGATTATCAGATACGCAGTATTTT.

The chain joins TRBV6-6 to TRBJ2-2; 8 bases match TRBD1. Germline V gene sequence: CDR1 MNHNY, CDR2 SVGAGI (reference sequence). With 6 bases clipped from V and 5 bases from J, the junction kept 11 bases outside the gene matches. The CDR3 runs 16 residues. CDR3 sequence (DNA): TGTGCCAGCAGCCCGGCGGGCAGGGGGCGGACCGGGGAGCTGTTTTTT. The encoded protein is CASSPAGRGRTGELFF.

The chain couples TRBV19 to TRBJ2-1; maybe TRBD2 (6 bases). CDR3 length: 13 residues. Trimming left V 3 bases short and J 6 bases short, with 9 bases between. Germline values: CDR1 LNHDA, CDR2 SQIVND (reference sequence). The CDR3: CASSIRGINEQFF. Written as DNA, the CDR3 is TGTGCCAGTAGTATTCGGGGGATCAATGAGCAGTTCTTC.

The J gene is TRBJ2-5, the V gene TRBV3-1; D is possibly TRBD1 or TRBD2 (5 bases each). Per the germline V gene, CDR1 is LGHDT and CDR2 is YNNKEL (reference sequence). The CDR3 consists of 16 residues. Trimming stripped 2 bases from V and 4 bases from J, with 17 bases between. This CDR3 is CASSQYSGPKGETQYF. In DNA form, the CDR3 reads TGTGCCAGCAGCCAATACTCGGGGCCTAAAGGAGAGACCCAGTACTTC.

The gene calls are TRBV29-1 and TRBJ1-3, with TRBD1 matching over 8 bases. V lost 5 bases to trimming and J lost 3 bases; unmatched junction nucleotides: 3. CDR1 and CDR2 from the germline V gene are SQVTM and ANQGSEA. CDR3 size: 13 residues. CDR3 amino acids: CSVSTGGGNTIYF. CDR3 nucleotide sequence: TGCAGCGTTTCAACAGGGGGTGGAAACACCATATATTTT.

V usage is TRBV11-2 and J usage is TRBJ2-3; TRBD1 agrees at 8 bases. This CDR3 region has 16 residues. The V segment lost 9 bases and the J segment 2 bases; nucleotides outside the gene matches: 13. The germline gives CDR1 SGHAT, CDR2 FQNNGV. CDR3 in amino acids: CASAAPGTGPTDTQYF. DNA for the CDR3: TGTGCCAGTGCGGCTCCCGGGACAGGTCCCACAGATACGCAGTATTTT.

The V and J genes are TRBV30 and TRBJ1-1; D is unresolved. V was shortened by 0 bases and J by 13 bases, with 15 bases between the two germline ends. This CDR3 contains 12 residues. Germline V gives CDR1 GTSNPN, CDR2 SVGIG (reference sequence). The CDR3 nucleotides read TGTGCCTGGAGTGTAGCCAGGCCGCAGGTTTTCTTT. Translating gives CAWSVARPQVFF.

The rearrangement uses TRBV12-3 or TRBV12-4 and TRBJ2-5; 7 bases fit TRBD2. The CDR3 covers 13 residues. J was trimmed by 1 base and V by 8 bases; bases with no gene match: 4. CDR3 bases: TGTGCCAGCGAGGCTAGCGGCCAAGAGACCCAGTACTTC. Its protein product is CASEASGQETQYF.

The chain joins TRBV29-1 to TRBJ1-4, with a tentative D call TRBD1 (5 bases). Per the germline V gene, CDR1 is SQVTM and CDR2 is ANQGSEA. The CDR3 covers 15 residues. The V end lost 4 bases, the J end lost 8 bases, and 20 bases lay between the germline ends. The CDR3 here is CSVVYGGGIEEKLFF. Written as DNA, the CDR3 is TGCAGCGTTGTCTATGGTGGGGGGATTGAAGAAAAACTGTTTTTT.

CDR3 nucleotides: TGCGCCAGCAGCTTCCTCACAGTGAATCCAGGGCAGCTCACAGATACGCAGTATTTT. This gives the protein CASSFLTVNPGQLTDTQYF. The chain employs TRBV5-1 and TRBJ2-3; possibly TRBD1 for D (5 bases). This CDR3 spans 19 amino acids. From germline, CDR1 is SGHRS and CDR2 YFSETQ. V lost 2 bases to trimming and J lost 2 bases, with 24 bases between them. The whole variable domain, remainder taken from reference TRBV5-1 and TRBJ2-3, is KAGVTQTPRYLIKTRGQQVTLSCSPISGHRSVSWYQQTPGQGLQFLFEYFSETQRNKGNFPGRFSGRQFSNSRSEMNVSTLELGDSALYLCASSFLTVNPGQLTDTQYFGPGTRLTVL.

The V call is TRBV6-2 or TRBV6-3, the J call TRBJ1-5; possibly TRBD1 for D (5 bases). The length of the CDR3 is 15 residues. In germline, CDR1 is MNHEY, CDR2 SVGEGT. The V and J ends lost 7 bases and 6 bases respectively, with 19 bases between them. Here the CDR3 DNA reads TGTGCCAGCACCTTATCCCGGGACTCAGGTCAGCCCCAGCATTTT. This codes for CASTLSRDSGQPQHF.